The 25 T cell receptor beta chains below were found in one sample sequenced in a study of long-term antiretroviral therapy in people with HIV. The immunoSEQ assay was v3.0, run at survey level. Measured with immunoSEQ multiplex PCR; TCRdb has only the in-frame clones, and not every one. Among more than 35,000 clones listed, about 96% were seen once. This specimen consisted of unsorted PBMCs, obtained 3.7 years after starting antiretroviral therapy. These receptors came from a woman aged 45 to 65 with HIV.

The chain joins TRBV7-9 to TRBJ1-2; D is possibly TRBD1 (5 bases). V lost 3 bases and J 7 bases, leaving 12 bases between the germline ends. CDR3 length: 13 amino acids. The germline CDR1 and CDR2 sequences are SEHNR and FQNEAQ (reference sequence). The CDR3 is CASSFDQGSGYTF. The CDR3, as DNA: TGTGCCAGCAGCTTTGATCAGGGTTCTGGCTACACCTTC.

The rearrangement joins TRBV25-1 to TRBJ1-3, with no clear D. With 6 bases removed from V and 4 bases from J, the gap between germline ends came to 1 base. Looked up from germline, CDR1 is MGHDK and CDR2 is SYGVNS. The CDR3 loop spans 10 amino acids. The CDR3 loop reads CASSGNTIYF. DNA of the CDR3: TGTGCCAGCAGCGGAAACACCATATATTTT. Full variable domain (rest looked up from reference TRBV25-1 and TRBJ1-3): EADIYQTPRYLVIGTGKKITLECSQTMGHDKMYWYQQDPGMELHLIHYSYGVNSTEKGDLSSESTVSRIRTEHFPLTLESARPSHTSQYLCASSGNTIYFGEGSWLTVV.

This clone was observed once. This chain uses TRBV25-1 with TRBJ1-5; a possible D gene is TRBD1 (6 bases). V lost 6 bases and J 6 bases, leaving 12 bases between the germline ends. The CDR3 sequence is 13 residues long. Per the germline V gene, CDR1 is MGHDK and CDR2 is SYGVNS. The CDR3 sequence is CASSRRGPQPQHF. In nucleotides, the CDR3 is TGTGCCAGCAGCCGTCGGGGGCCTCAGCCCCAGCATTTT.

This chain connects TRBV6-5 to TRBJ1-6; 8 nucleotides match TRBD1. Unmatched junction bases numbered 5, after V lost 7 bases and J lost 3 bases. There are 15 residues in the CDR3. The germline gives CDR1 MNHEY, CDR2 SVGAGI. The CDR3 nucleotides read TGTGCCAGCAAGGGACAGGAGAACTATAATTCACCCCTCCACTTT. Protein sequence: CASKGQENYNSPLHF.

The V gene is TRBV2, the J gene TRBJ2-2; possible D gene TRBD1, 7 bases. There are 17 residues in the CDR3. Germline V gene lookup returns CDR1 SNHLY and CDR2 FYNNEI. The V and J ends lost 3 bases and 1 base respectively, with 15 bases between them. The CDR3 coding sequence is TGTGCCAGCAGTGAGGGGGGACAGTGGCAGAACACCGGGGAGCTGTTTTTT. Translating gives CASSEGGQWQNTGELFF.

V gene TRBV7-3 combines with J gene TRBJ2-5, with D tentatively TRBD2 (6 bases). Deletions cut 5 bases from V and 4 bases from J, with 20 bases between. CDR3 length: 16 residues. Germline V gives CDR1 SGHTA, CDR2 FQGTGA. The CDR3: CASSPSLALNLETQYF. The CDR3 coding sequence is TGTGCCAGCAGCCCCAGCCTAGCGCTTAATCTAGAGACCCAGTACTTC. Full variable domain (missing parts from reference TRBV7-3 and TRBJ2-5): GAGVSQTPSNKVTEKGKYVELRCDPISGHTALYWYRQSLGQGPEFLIYFQGTGAADDSGLPNDRFFAVRPEGSVSTLKIQRTERGDSAVYLCASSPSLALNLETQYFGPGTRLLVL.

This chain joins TRBV7-2 and TRBJ1-3; 7 bases are a match to TRBD1. The V gene's germline CDR1 is SGHTA and CDR2 FQGNSA. J was trimmed by 1 base and V by 8 bases; bases with no gene match: 17. The CDR3 is 18 residues long. The CDR3 sequence: CASQGGLGGGRSGNTIYF. CDR3 bases: TGTGCCAGCCAAGGGGGCTTGGGGGGTGGGAGGTCTGGAAACACCATATATTTT. Drawing the rest from reference TRBV7-2 and TRBJ1-3, the complete variable domain is GAGVSQSPSNKVTEKGKDVELRCDPISGHTALYWYRQSLGQGLEFLIYFQGNSAPDKSGLPSDRFSAERTGGSVSTLTIQRTQQEDSAVYLCASQGGLGGGRSGNTIYFGEGSWLTVV.

The chain couples TRBV5-4 to TRBJ2-4, with TRBD2 matching 9 bases. The V gene's germline CDR1 is SGHNT and CDR2 YYREEE (reference sequence). CDR3 length: 17 amino acids. After removal of 0 bases from V and 5 bases from J, the junction contained 9 bases not matched to a gene. The CDR3: CASSLAGRGGRQNIQYF. The DNA for the CDR3 is TGTGCCAGCAGCTTGGCGGGGCGGGGGGGAAGACAAAACATTCAGTACTTC.

V gene TRBV5-5 combines with J gene TRBJ2-5, with 7 bases that match TRBD1. The CDR3 has 15 amino acids. Germline loops: CDR1 SGHKS, CDR2 YYEKEE (reference sequence). The V and J ends lost 2 bases and 4 bases, in that order; junction bases with no gene match: 8. This chain's CDR3 is CASSFLQGPGETQYF. The CDR3, as DNA: TGTGCCAGCAGCTTCCTACAGGGGCCGGGAGAGACCCAGTACTTC.

This clone has just a few counts. The chain links TRBV4-1 to TRBJ2-2; possible D gene TRBD2, 5 bases. Germline CDR1 reads MGHRA; CDR2 reads YSYEKL. V lost 0 bases, J lost 4 bases, and 12 bases lay in between. The CDR3 covers 16 residues. CDR3 sequence: CASSQERGPGTGELFF. DNA for the CDR3: TGCGCCAGCAGCCAAGAACGGGGTCCGGGCACCGGGGAGCTGTTTTTT.

The rearrangement uses TRBV30 and TRBJ2-5, with TRBD1 matching over 7 bases. V lost 1 base to trimming and J lost 5 bases; unmatched junction nucleotides: 7. Germline V gene lookup returns CDR1 GTSNPN and CDR2 SVGIG (reference sequence). This CDR3 has 14 amino acids. The CDR3 reads CAWSGQGGRETQYF. CDR3 bases: TGTGCCTGGAGTGGACAGGGTGGTAGGGAGACCCAGTACTTC.

The chain recombines TRBV9 with TRBJ2-7; D might be TRBD2 (6 bases). The V gene lost 0 bases and the J gene lost 6 bases, with 16 bases spanning the gap. Germline V gene lookup returns CDR1 SGDLS and CDR2 YYNGEE. This CDR3 comprises 15 residues. Here the CDR3 DNA reads TGTGCCAGCAGCGTAGGTTGGAGGGTTGATTCCGAGCAGTACTTC. As protein: CASSVGWRVDSEQYF.

Of note for this clone: Without the conserved terminal phenylalanine or tryptophan, this CDR3 likely stems from a read error. The CDR3 coding sequence is TGTGCCAGTAGTATATGGACAGAGGCGTCGGCTAACTATGGCTACACCCTC. Translated: CASSIWTEASANYGYTL. This chain links TRBV19 with TRBJ1-2; maybe TRBD1 (6 bases). Trimming removed 2 bases at V and 0 bases at J, with 16 bases between. The CDR3 length is 17 residues. Per the germline V gene, CDR1 is LNHDA and CDR2 is SQIVND (reference sequence).

This sequence joins TRBV6-5 and TRBJ1-1, with D perhaps matching TRBD1 (5 bases). This CDR3 is built from 14 residues. Germline-derived CDR1 and CDR2 are MNHEY and SVGAGI. V was cut by 10 bases and J by 1 base, with 16 bases left in between. The CDR3 region is CATKYRGENTEAFF. The CDR3 nucleotides read TGTGCCACCAAATACCGGGGGGAGAACACTGAAGCTTTCTTT.

The V call is TRBV7-2, the J call TRBJ2-5; 8 nucleotides align to TRBD2. V dropped 5 bases and J dropped 2; count of bases not matched to a gene: 4. Looked up from germline, CDR1 is SGHTA and CDR2 is FQGNSA. The CDR3 sequence is 14 residues long. The CDR3 coding sequence is TGTGCCAGCAGCGTGGCGGGGGGACAAGAGACCCAGTACTTC. It codes for CASSVAGGQETQYF.

The CDR3: CASRADRENTEAFF. The CDR3 DNA reads as TGTGCCAGCAGAGCCGACAGGGAGAACACTGAAGCTTTCTTT. The V and J genes are TRBV6-5 and TRBJ1-1; TRBD1 aligns across 7 bases. J gave up 1 base and V 6 bases, and 5 bases lay outside the gene matches. Germline-derived CDR1 and CDR2 are MNHEY and SVGAGI. The CDR3 is made up of 14 amino acids.

This clone has just one count. The gene calls are TRBV7-6 and TRBJ2-3; 11 nucleotides align to TRBD2. The CDR3 spans 18 residues. Germline loops: CDR1 SGHVS, CDR2 FNYEAQ. The V gene end was trimmed by 1 base and the J gene end by 4 bases; junction bases not matched to a gene: 10. As DNA, the CDR3 is TGTGCCAGCAGCTTAGTTCCCGGGGTAGCGGGGGGGTCAGATACGCAGTATTTT. This codes for CASSLVPGVAGGSDTQYF.

The chain has TRBV6-1 and TRBJ2-7; no clear D. The V end lost 0 bases, the J end lost 2 bases, and 11 bases lay between the germline ends. The CDR3 runs 15 residues. The germline gives CDR1 MNHNS, CDR2 SASEGT. The CDR3 loop is CASSEASGVTYEQYF. The CDR3, as DNA: TGTGCCAGCAGTGAAGCATCAGGTGTTACCTACGAGCAGTACTTC.

The sample holds a few counts of this clone. The gene calls are TRBV29-1 and TRBJ2-7; D tentatively reads TRBD1 or TRBD2 (6 bases each). V shed 6 bases and J shed 3 bases, with 12 bases lying between them. The CDR3 has 12 residues. In germline, CDR1 is SQVTM, CDR2 ANQGSEA. CDR3 sequence: CSVLGGFYEQYF. The DNA for the CDR3 is TGCAGCGTCCTCGGGGGCTTCTACGAGCAGTACTTC.

This clone was recorded only once. This rearrangement joins TRBV19 to TRBJ1-2; D is possibly TRBD1 (5 bases). V was cut by 1 base and J by 1 base, with 10 bases left in between. The CDR3 consists of 15 residues. Germline V gives CDR1 LNHDA, CDR2 SQIVND (reference sequence). The CDR3, as DNA: TGTGCCAGTAGTATAGTTGCACAGGTTAACTATGGCTACACCTTC. Its translation is CASSIVAQVNYGYTF.

The chain joins TRBV25-1 to TRBJ2-1; 13 bases map to TRBD2. CDR3 length: 16 amino acids. The trim removed 8 bases at V and 3 bases at J, leaving 7 bases unmatched. CDR1 MGHDK and CDR2 SYGVNS come from the germline V gene. The CDR3 reads CASRGLAGNNYNEQFF. DNA of the CDR3: TGTGCCAGCCGGGGACTAGCGGGGAATAACTACAATGAGCAGTTCTTC.

The chain is built from TRBV7-2 and TRBJ2-2, with 11 bases fitting TRBD2. Germline-derived CDR1 and CDR2 are SGHTA and FQGNSA. V lost 0 bases, J lost 3 bases, and 12 bases stayed unmatched. The CDR3 is 20 residues long. DNA of the CDR3: TGTGCCAGCAGCTTAGCTAGGGCTAGCGGGGGGCCGAGAGACACCGGGGAGCTGTTTTTT. Amino acids: CASSLARASGGPRDTGELFF.

This CDR3 reads CASRAVQGAYTEAFF. In DNA form, the CDR3 reads TGTGCCAGCAGAGCAGTTCAGGGGGCGTACACTGAAGCTTTCTTT. The gene calls are TRBV6-1 and TRBJ1-1, with TRBD1 identical over 8 bases. The CDR3 is 15 residues long. The V gene's germline CDR1 is MNHNS and CDR2 SASEGT. The ends lost 6 bases at V and 3 bases at J; junction bases unmatched: 9.

The chain couples TRBV9 to TRBJ1-2; TRBD1 might be the D (5 bases). The CDR3 totals 14 residues. V was cut by 3 bases and J by 4 bases, with 13 bases left in between. Per germline, CDR1 SGDLS and CDR2 YYNGEE. The CDR3 is CASSALGGTYGYTF. In DNA, the CDR3 is TGTGCCAGCAGCGCCCTCGGGGGGACCTATGGCTACACCTTC.

The chain carries TRBV6-1 and TRBJ2-7; D unresolved. Trimming pared 6 bases from V and 1 base from J, leaving 16 bases between. Germline CDR1 and CDR2: MNHNS and SASEGT. The CDR3 is 15 amino acids. CDR3 sequence (DNA): TGTGCCAGCAGCCCCCTACTGGGCAGTTCCTACGAGCAGTACTTC. It is translated as CASSPLLGSSYEQYF.